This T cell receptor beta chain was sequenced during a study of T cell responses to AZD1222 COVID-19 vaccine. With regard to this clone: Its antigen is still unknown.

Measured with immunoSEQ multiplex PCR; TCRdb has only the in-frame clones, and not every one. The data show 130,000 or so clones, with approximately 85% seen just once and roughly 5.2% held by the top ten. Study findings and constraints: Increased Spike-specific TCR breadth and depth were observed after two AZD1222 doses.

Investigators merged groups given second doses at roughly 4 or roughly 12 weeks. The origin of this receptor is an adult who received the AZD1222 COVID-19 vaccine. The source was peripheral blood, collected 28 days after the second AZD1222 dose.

The CDR3 DNA sequence: TGTGCCAGCAAGGTTCAGGCCTACGAGCAGTACTTC. Its translation is CASKVQAYEQYF. The chain combines TRBV2 with TRBJ2-7; D not certain. Trimming shortened V by 7 bases and J by 2 bases, and 9 bases separated the two germline ends. The CDR3 is 12 residues long. Germline CDR1 is SNHLY and CDR2 is FYNNEI.